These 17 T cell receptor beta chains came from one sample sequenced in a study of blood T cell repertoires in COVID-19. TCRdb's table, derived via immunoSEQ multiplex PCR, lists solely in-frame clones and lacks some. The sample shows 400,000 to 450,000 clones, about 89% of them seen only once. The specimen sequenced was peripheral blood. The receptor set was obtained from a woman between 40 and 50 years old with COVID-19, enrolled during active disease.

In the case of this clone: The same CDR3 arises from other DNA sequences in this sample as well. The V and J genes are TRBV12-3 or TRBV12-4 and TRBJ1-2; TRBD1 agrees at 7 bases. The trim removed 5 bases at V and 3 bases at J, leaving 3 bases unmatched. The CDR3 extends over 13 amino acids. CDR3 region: CASSPTGDYGYTF. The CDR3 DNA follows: TGTGCCAGCAGTCCCACAGGGGACTATGGCTACACCTTC.

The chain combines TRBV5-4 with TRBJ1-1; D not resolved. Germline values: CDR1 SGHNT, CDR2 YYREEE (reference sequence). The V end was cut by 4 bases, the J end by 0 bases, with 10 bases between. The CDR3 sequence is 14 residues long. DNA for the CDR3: TGTGCCAGCAGCAGCGAACGGATGAACACTGAAGCTTTCTTT. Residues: CASSSERMNTEAFF.

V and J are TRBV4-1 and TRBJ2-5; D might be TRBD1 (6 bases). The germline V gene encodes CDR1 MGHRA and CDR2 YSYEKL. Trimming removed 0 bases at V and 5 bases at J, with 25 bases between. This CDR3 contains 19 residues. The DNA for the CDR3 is TGCGCCAGCAGCCAAGATTTGCCGGGCAGGGGCGAGCGCGAGGAGACCCAGTACTTC. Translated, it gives CASSQDLPGRGEREETQYF.

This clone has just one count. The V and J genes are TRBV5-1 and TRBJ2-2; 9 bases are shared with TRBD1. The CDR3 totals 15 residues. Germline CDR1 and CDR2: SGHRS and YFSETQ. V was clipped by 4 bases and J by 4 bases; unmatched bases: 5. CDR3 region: CASSPGTGRTGELFF. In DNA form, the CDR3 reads TGCGCCAGCAGCCCCGGGACAGGGCGCACCGGGGAGCTGTTTTTT.

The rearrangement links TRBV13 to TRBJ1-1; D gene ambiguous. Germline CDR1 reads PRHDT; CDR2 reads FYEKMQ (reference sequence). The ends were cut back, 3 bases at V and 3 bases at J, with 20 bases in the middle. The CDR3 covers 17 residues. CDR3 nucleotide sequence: TGTGCCAGCAGCTTCCGGTTCGGAGTACATTCGGACACTGAAGCTTTCTTT. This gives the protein CASSFRFGVHSDTEAFF.

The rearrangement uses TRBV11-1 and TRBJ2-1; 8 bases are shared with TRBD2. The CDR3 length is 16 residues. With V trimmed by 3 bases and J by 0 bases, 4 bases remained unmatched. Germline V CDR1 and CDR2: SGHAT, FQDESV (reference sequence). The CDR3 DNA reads TGTGCCAGCAGCTTTCTAAGCGGGAGCTCCTACAATGAGCAGTTCTTC. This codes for CASSFLSGSSYNEQFF. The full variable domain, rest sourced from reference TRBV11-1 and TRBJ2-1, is EAEVAQSPRYKITEKSQAVAFWCDPISGHATLYWYRQILGQGPELLVQFQDESVVDDSQLPKDRFSAERLKGVDSTLKIQPAELGDSAMYLCASSFLSGSSYNEQFFGPGTRLTVL.

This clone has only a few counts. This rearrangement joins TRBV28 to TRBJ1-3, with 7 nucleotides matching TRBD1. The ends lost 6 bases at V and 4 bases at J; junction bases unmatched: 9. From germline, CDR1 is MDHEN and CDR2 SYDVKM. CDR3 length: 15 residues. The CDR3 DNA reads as TGTGCCAGCAGGGTACAGGGGACGGGAGGAAACACCATATATTTT. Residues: CASRVQGTGGNTIYF.

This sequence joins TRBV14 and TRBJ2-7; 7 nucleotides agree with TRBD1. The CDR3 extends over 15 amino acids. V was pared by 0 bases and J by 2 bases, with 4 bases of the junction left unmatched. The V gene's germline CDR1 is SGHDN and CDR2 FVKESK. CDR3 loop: CASSQDRDSPYEQYF. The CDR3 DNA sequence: TGTGCCAGCAGCCAAGATCGGGACAGTCCCTACGAGCAGTACTTC.

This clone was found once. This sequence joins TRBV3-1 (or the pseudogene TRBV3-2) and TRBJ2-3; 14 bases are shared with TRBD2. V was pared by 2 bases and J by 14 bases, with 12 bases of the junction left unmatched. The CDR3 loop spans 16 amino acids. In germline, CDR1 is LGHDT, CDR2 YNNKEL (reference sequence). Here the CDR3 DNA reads TGTGCCAGCAGCCAACGATCTGGGACTAGCGGGAGAGGATCGTATTTT. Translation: CASSQRSGTSGRGSYF.

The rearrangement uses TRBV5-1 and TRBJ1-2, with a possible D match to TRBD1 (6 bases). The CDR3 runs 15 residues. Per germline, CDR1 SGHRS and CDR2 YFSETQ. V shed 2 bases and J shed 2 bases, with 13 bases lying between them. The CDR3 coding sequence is TGCGCCAGCAGCTTACAGGCAGGGGACAACTATGGCTACACCTTC. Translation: CASSLQAGDNYGYTF.

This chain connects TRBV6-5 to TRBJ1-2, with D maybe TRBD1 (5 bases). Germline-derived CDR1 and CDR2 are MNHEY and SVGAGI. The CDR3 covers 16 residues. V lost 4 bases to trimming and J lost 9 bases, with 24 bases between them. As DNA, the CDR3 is TGTGCCAGCAGTTCTTATAGACAGAACTATTTCAAGAGCTACACCTTC. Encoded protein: CASSSYRQNYFKSYTF.

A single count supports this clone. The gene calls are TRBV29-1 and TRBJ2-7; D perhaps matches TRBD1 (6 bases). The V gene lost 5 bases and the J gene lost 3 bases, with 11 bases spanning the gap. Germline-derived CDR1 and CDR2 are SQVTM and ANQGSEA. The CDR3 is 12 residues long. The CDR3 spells CSVQGQIYEQYF. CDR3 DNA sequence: TGCAGCGTTCAGGGGCAGATCTACGAGCAGTACTTC.

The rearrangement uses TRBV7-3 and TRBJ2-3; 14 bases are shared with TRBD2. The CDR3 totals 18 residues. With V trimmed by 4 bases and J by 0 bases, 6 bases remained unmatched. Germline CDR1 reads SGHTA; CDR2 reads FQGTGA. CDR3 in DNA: TGTGCCAGCAGCTATGGGACTAGCGGGGGCCCTAGCACAGATACGCAGTATTTT. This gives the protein CASSYGTSGGPSTDTQYF.

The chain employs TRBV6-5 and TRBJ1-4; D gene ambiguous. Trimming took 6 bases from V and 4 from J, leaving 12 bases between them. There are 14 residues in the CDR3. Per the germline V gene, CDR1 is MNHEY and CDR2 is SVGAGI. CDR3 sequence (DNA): TGTGCCAGCAGCGCGGGTTTAGTTAATGAAAAACTGTTTTTT. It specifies CASSAGLVNEKLFF.

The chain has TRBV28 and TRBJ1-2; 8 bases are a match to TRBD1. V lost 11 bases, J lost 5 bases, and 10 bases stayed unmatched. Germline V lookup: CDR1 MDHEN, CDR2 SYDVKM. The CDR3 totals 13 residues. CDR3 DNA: TGTGCCGTGGGACAGGACGTCTTATATGGCTACACCTTC. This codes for CAVGQDVLYGYTF.

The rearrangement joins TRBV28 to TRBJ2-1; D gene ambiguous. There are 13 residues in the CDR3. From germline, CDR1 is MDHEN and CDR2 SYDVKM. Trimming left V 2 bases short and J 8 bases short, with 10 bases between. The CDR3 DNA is TGTGCCAGCAGTTTAGGGTCAGGCGATGAGCAGTTCTTC. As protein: CASSLGSGDEQFF.

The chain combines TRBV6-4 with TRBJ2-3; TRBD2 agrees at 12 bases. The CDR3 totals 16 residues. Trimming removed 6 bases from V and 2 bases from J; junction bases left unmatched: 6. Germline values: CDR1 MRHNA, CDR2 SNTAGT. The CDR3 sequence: CASSQTSGGTTDTQYF. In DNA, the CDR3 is TGTGCCAGCAGCCAGACTAGCGGGGGCACCACAGATACGCAGTATTTT.